The sequence of this T cell receptor beta chain was determined in a study of blood T cell repertoires in COVID-19. Background on the study: Sample material is recorded as cDNA or gDNA derived from T cells, B-cell-depleted T cells, or PBMCs.

Clones were sequenced by immunoSEQ multiplex PCR, and TCRdb holds only the in-frame ones, with some missing. The sample holds around 70,000 clones, around nine tenths seen once. V lost 2 bases and J lost 5, with 10 bases in between. From germline, CDR1 is SGHDT and CDR2 YYEEEE. This CDR3 is 13 amino acids long. The origin of this receptor is a man aged 45 to 65 with acute or convalescent COVID-19. The gene calls are TRBV5-6 and TRBJ2-5; perhaps TRBD1 as D (6 bases). Sequenced input: peripheral blood. The CDR3 DNA sequence: TGTGCCAGCAGCTTAAGCCAGGGGGAGACCCAGTACTTC. Protein product: CASSLSQGETQYF.